These 5 T cell receptor beta chains were all obtained from the same sample, sequenced in a study of T-cell reconstitution after alpha-beta-depleted transplantation in children. Preparation of the TCRbeta library involved a method that used unique molecular identifiers. TCRdb re-called the PCR reads with MiXCR, one entry per CDR3 protein. This sample has under 75,000 distinct CDR3 sequences, with about 11% found just once. Specimen: PBMCs, collected before TCRalphabeta/CD19-depleted stem cell transplant. Receptors originate from a boy younger than 18 with acute myeloid leukemia, due to receive a stem cell transplant.

This clonotype occurred many times. V is TRBV5-5 and J is TRBJ1-2, with 9 bases aligning to TRBD1. The CDR3 is 17 amino acids. Germline CDR1 reads SGHKS; CDR2 reads YYEKEE (reference sequence). V was pared by 2 bases and J by 0 bases, with 8 bases of the junction left unmatched. CDR3 protein: CASSFVGGTGSNYGYTF. The DNA for the CDR3 is TGTGCCAGCAGCTTCGTGGGGGGGACAGGGTCTAACTATGGCTACACCTTC.

This rearrangement joins TRBV4-2 to TRBJ2-5; 10 nucleotides line up with TRBD2. The CDR3 covers 17 residues. With 0 bases clipped from V and 1 base from J, the junction kept 5 bases outside the gene matches. The V gene's germline CDR1 is LGHNA and CDR2 YNFKEQ. CDR3 protein: CASSQDLASGGQETQYF. The CDR3 DNA reads as TGTGCCAGCAGCCAAGATCTGGCTAGCGGGGGCCAAGAGACCCAGTACTTC.

This clonotype was recorded at least ten times. This CDR3 is CASSQLRGGAHEQFF. DNA for the CDR3: TGTGCCAGCAGCCAACTAAGGGGGGGGGCGCATGAGCAGTTCTTC. The V call is TRBV11-2, the J call TRBJ2-1, with D tentatively TRBD2 (7 bases). There are 15 residues in the CDR3. Trimming shortened V by 5 bases and J by 8 bases, and 19 bases separated the two germline ends. CDR1 SGHAT and CDR2 FQNNGV come from the germline V gene.

The chain is built from TRBV2 and TRBJ2-1, with a possible D match to TRBD1 (6 bases). V was trimmed by 6 bases and J by 3 bases, leaving 15 bases between them. Germline CDR1 reads SNHLY; CDR2 reads FYNNEI. CDR3 size: 15 residues. The CDR3 coding sequence is TGTGCCAGCAGATTGACAGGTCAAAACTACAATGAGCAGTTCTTC. Its translation is CASRLTGQNYNEQFF.

This clonotype was seen at least ten times. This chain joins TRBV20-1 and TRBJ2-7; possible D gene TRBD2, 5 bases. The CDR3 has 14 amino acids. Trimming removed 6 bases from V and 2 bases from J, with 17 bases in between. CDR1 and CDR2 from the germline V gene are DFQATT and SNEGSKA (reference sequence). The CDR3 loop reads CSAQRADQTYEQYF. The CDR3, as DNA: TGCAGTGCCCAGAGGGCGGACCAGACCTACGAGCAGTACTTC.